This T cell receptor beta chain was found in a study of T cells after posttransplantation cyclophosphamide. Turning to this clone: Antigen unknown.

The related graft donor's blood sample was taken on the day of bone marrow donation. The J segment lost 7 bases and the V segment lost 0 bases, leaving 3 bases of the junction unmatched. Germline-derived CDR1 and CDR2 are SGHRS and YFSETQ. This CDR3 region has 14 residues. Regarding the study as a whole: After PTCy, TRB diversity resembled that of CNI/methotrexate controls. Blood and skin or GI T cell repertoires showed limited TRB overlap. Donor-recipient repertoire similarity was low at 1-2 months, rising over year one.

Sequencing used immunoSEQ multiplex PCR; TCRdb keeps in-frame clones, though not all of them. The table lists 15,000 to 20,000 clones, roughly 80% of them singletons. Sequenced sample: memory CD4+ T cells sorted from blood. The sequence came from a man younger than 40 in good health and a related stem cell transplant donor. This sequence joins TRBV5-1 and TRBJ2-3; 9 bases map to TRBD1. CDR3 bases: TGCGCCAGCAGCTTGGAAGACAGGGGGAATACGCAGTATTTT. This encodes CASSLEDRGNTQYF.